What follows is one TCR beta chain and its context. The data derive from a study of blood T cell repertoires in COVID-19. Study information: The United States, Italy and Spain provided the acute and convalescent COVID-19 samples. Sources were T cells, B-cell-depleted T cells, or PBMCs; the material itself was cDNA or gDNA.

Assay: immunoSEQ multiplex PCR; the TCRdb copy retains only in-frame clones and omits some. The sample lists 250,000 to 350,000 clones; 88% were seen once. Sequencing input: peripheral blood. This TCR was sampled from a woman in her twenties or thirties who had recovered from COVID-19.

Here the CDR3 reads CASSLTVYYEQYF. The CDR3, as DNA: TGTGCCAGCAGTCTGACAGTTTACTACGAGCAGTACTTC. The rearrangement links TRBV28 to TRBJ2-7; D may be TRBD1 (5 bases). The germline V and J ends were trimmed by 5 bases and 3 bases, with 11 bases remaining between them. Germline V lookup: CDR1 MDHEN, CDR2 SYDVKM. The CDR3 spans 13 residues.